This TCR beta chain was retrieved from a study of T cells in Graves' hyperthyroidism and ophthalmopathy. The source material, RNA transcripts, was used to amplify TCR beta CDR3 regions. First-round RT-PCR with HTBI primers amplified the TCR CDR3 region. Via MiXCR, TCRdb re-called the multiplex PCR reads, giving one row per CDR3 protein. The table shows 95,000 to 110,000 distinct CDR3 sequences, with roughly 50% occurring only once. This clonotype was detected ten times or more. The CDR3 covers 15 residues. Germline V gene data show CDR1 as ENHRY and CDR2 as SYGVKD. V shed 10 bases and J 4 bases; nucleotides not matched to a gene: 7.

This sequence originates from a man aged 35-49 years with Graves' hyperthyroidism. The sample comprised blood. This chain links TRBV10-3 with TRBJ2-3; 14 bases are a match to TRBD2. The CDR3 nucleotides are TGTGCCACCAGACTAGCGGGAGGGATCGCAGATACGCAGTATTTT. Residues: CATRLAGGIADTQYF.